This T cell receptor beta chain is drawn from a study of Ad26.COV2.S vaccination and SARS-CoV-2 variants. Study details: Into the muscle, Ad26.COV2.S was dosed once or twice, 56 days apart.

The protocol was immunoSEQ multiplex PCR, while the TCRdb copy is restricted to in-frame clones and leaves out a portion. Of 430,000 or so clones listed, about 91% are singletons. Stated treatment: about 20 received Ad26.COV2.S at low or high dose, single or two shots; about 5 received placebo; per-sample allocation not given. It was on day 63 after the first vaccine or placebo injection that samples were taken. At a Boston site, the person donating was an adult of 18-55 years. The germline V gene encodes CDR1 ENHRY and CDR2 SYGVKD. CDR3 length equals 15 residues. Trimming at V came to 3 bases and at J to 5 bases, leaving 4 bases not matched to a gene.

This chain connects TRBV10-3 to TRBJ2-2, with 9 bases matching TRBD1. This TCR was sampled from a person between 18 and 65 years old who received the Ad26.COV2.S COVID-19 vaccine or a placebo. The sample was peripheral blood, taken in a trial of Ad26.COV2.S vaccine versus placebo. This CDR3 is CAISDDRGGTGELFF. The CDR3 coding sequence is TGTGCCATCAGTGATGACAGGGGGGGTACCGGGGAGCTGTTTTTT.